The clone carrying this TCR beta chain has just a few counts. The sample is drawn from a study of blood T cell repertoires in COVID-19. Study-level background: From the United States, Italy and Spain came samples of acute and convalescent COVID-19.

In the study's own analysis: Amplifying reference gene primers gave estimates of nucleated cell counts. Some clones are missing from TCRdb's copy, which holds only in-frame ones; the method was immunoSEQ multiplex PCR. V, J and clone size reflect that table, while D and trimming were determined from the DNA. Among 130,000 or so clones, around 91% were seen once, and the ten largest hold about 27%. This CDR3 spans 18 amino acids. In germline, CDR1 is SGHTA, CDR2 FQGNSA. V lost 5 bases and J 4 bases, leaving 21 bases between the germline ends. This chain connects TRBV7-2 to TRBJ1-6, with D unresolved. Material: peripheral blood. This receptor was identified in a man aged 70 or older with active or convalescent COVID-19. The chain's CDR3 is CASSPVARRKDYNSPLHF. The CDR3 DNA is TGTGCCAGCAGCCCCGTCGCCAGGCGTAAGGATTATAATTCACCCCTCCACTTT.